The 5 T cell receptor beta chains reported below all come from one sample, sequenced in a study of CD8+CD57+ T cells in acquired aplastic anemia. Genomic DNA, serving as template, underwent TCR beta VDJ and CDR3 profiling. TCRdb re-called the reads with MiXCR, one entry per CDR3 protein. Found here are about 400,000 distinct CDR3 sequences, 65% to 75% of them singletons; the top ten hold 4%. Sequenced input: sorted CD4+, CD8+, or CD8+CD57+ T cells (not recorded which) from PBMCs. The receptors here all came from a human donor in good health, serving as a control.

The rearrangement uses TRBV2 and TRBJ2-5; 11 nucleotides align to TRBD2. Germline CDR1 is SNHLY and CDR2 is FYNNEI. V lost 4 bases and J lost 5; bases outside the gene matches: 6. The CDR3 has 15 amino acids. CDR3 nucleotide sequence: TGTGCCAGCAGTGTGACTAGCGGGGCGGCTGAGACCCAGTACTTC. Protein sequence: CASSVTSGAAETQYF.

This sequence joins TRBV12-3 or TRBV12-4 and TRBJ2-1, with D tentatively TRBD1 (5 bases). The CDR3 is 13 amino acids. Trimming took 10 bases from V and 8 from J, leaving 18 bases between them. In DNA, the CDR3 is TGTGCCATCGGGTCAGGGAATGAGGATGAGCAGTTCTTC. Its translation: CAIGSGNEDEQFF.

This clonotype occurred many times. The chain recombines TRBV12-3 or TRBV12-4 with TRBJ1-1; 10 positions match TRBD1. The CDR3 runs to 13 residues. V lost 9 bases to trimming and J lost 5 bases; unmatched junction nucleotides: 6. The CDR3 coding sequence is TGTGCCAGTTGGGACAGGGGAGGGACTGAAGCTTTCTTT. It specifies CASWDRGGTEAFF.

This clonotype has at least ten counts. The gene calls are TRBV20-1 and TRBJ1-1; no definite D call. V gave up 4 bases and J gave up 0 bases, with 9 bases separating them. Germline V gene data show CDR1 as DFQATT and CDR2 as SNEGSKA (reference sequence). The CDR3 is 13 residues long. The CDR3 DNA reads as TGCAGTGCTACCGCCGCAGTGAACACTGAAGCTTTCTTT. Translated: CSATAAVNTEAFF.

Note on this clonotype: A much larger clone lies a single base off, so this may be a read error. This chain uses TRBV10-3 with TRBJ1-5; the D is unclear. With 5 bases removed from V and 3 bases from J, the gap between germline ends came to 8 bases. Germline V gene lookup returns CDR1 ENHRY and CDR2 SYGVKD. The CDR3 is made up of 13 amino acids. This CDR3 is CAISLGNNQPQHF. In DNA form, the CDR3 reads TGTGCCATCAGTTTGGGGAACAATCAGCCCCAGCATTTT.